The next 3 T cell receptor beta chains were all read from a single sample in a study of PD-1 blockade in classical Hodgkin lymphoma. Time point denoted: newly diagnosed, previously untreated cHL patient sample. Researchers pulled CD8+ T cells out of thawed PBMCs using magnetic negative selection. Libraries were prepared by immunoSEQ multiplex PCR; TCRdb keeps only in-frame clonotypes and omits some of them. Seen here are approximately 21,000 clones, 85% to 90% observed once, and the top ten hold 6.8%. Sequenced: CD8+ T cells from blood. The receptors come from a human donor with classical Hodgkin lymphoma.

This clone was seen only a few times. V usage is TRBV4-1 and J usage is TRBJ1-2, with D uncertain. V dropped 1 base and J dropped 4 bases, with 16 bases sitting between them. Germline CDR1 MGHRA, CDR2 YSYEKL. This CDR3 is built from 16 residues. The CDR3 reads CASSQALASGIYGYTF. The CDR3 DNA reads as TGCGCCAGCAGCCAAGCCCTCGCCTCAGGAATCTATGGCTACACCTTC.

The genes are TRBV13 and TRBJ2-1; the D is unclear. This CDR3 has 12 residues. V dropped 8 bases and J dropped 7 bases, with 12 bases sitting between them. The germline CDR1 and CDR2 sequences are PRHDT and FYEKMQ (reference sequence). CDR3 loop: CASGAAVNEQFF. For the CDR3, the DNA is TGTGCCAGCGGCGCCGCAGTTAATGAGCAGTTCTTC.

The J gene is TRBJ2-2, the V gene TRBV19, with D unresolved. The V and J ends lost 8 bases and 5 bases respectively, with 6 bases between them. The CDR3 totals 11 residues. Per germline, CDR1 LNHDA and CDR2 SQIVND (reference sequence). The CDR3 bases are TGTGCCAGTCGAGCTACCGGGGAGCTGTTTTTT. Translating it yields CASRATGELFF.